This T cell receptor (beta chain) comes out of a study of CD8 T cells in Susac syndrome. In the study overall: Patients with Susac syndrome were therapy-naive, on corticosteroids, or on intravenous immunoglobulin alone at the time that blood was drawn.

Sequencing of TCR beta drew on CD8+ and CD4+ T cells from blood. FACS was used to enrich TEMRA cells, whereas the CD8+ and CD4+ T cells were obtained by negative isolation. This CDR3 has 14 amino acids. The trim removed 6 bases at V and 3 bases at J, leaving 2 bases unmatched. When the RNA was reverse transcribed, random hexamers were used with an input of roughly 0.5 to 1 ug. An immunoSEQ multiplex PCR generated amplified TCR beta CDR3 products spanning 54 Vbeta and 13 Jbeta. TCRdb recomputed calls from the immunoSEQ multiplex PCR reads with MiXCR, one row per CDR3 protein. The sample lists about 120,000 distinct CDR3 sequences, about 95% occurring once.

The V call is TRBV12-3 or TRBV12-4, the J call TRBJ2-3, with 11 bases fitting TRBD2. Sequencing input: CD8+ T cells from PBMCs. This TCR was sampled from a human donor with Susac syndrome. The DNA for the CDR3 is TGTGCCAGCAGGACTAGCGGGATAACAGATACGCAGTATTTT. Residues: CASRTSGITDTQYF.